The present T cell receptor (beta chain) was sequenced within a study of identical twins. One entry per CDR3 protein, called by TCRdb with MiXCR from the 5' RACE reads. The data show 100,000 or so distinct CDR3 sequences, 5.9% seen once. This clonotype has at least ten counts. The antigen is undetermined. Points from the study as a whole: Models underpredicted monozygotic twin sharing of out-of-frame TCR alpha.

V lost 10 bases to trimming and J lost 4 bases; unmatched junction nucleotides: 8. Germline lookup yields CDR1 MDHEN and CDR2 SYDVKM. This CDR3 comprises 14 residues. V and J are TRBV28 and TRBJ2-2, with 8 bases lining up with TRBD1. Specimen: memory T cells sorted from blood. This clonotype was obtained from a woman aged 50 to 60 in good health. The CDR3 here is CATHRGQVTGELFF. The CDR3, as DNA: TGTGCCACTCACCGGGGACAGGTCACCGGGGAGCTGTTTTTT.